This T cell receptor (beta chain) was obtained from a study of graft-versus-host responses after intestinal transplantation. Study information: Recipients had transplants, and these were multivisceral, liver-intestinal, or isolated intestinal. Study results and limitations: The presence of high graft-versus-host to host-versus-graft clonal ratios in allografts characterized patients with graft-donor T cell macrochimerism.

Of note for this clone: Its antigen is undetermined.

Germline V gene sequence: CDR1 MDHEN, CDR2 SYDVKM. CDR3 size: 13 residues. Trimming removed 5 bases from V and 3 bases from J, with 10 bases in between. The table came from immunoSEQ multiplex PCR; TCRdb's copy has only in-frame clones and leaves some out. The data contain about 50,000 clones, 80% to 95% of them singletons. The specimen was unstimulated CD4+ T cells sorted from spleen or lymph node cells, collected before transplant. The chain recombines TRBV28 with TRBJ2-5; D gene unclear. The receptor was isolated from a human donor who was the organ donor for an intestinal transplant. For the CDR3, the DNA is TGTGCCAGCAGTATGGCCAGAGAAGAGACCCAGTACTTC. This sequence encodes CASSMAREETQYF. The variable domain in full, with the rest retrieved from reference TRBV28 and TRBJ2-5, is DVKVTQSSRYLVKRTGEKVFLECVQDMDHENMFWYRQDPGLGLRLIYFSYDVKMKEKGDIPEGYSVSREKKERFSLILESASTNQTSMYLCASSMAREETQYFGPGTRLLVL.